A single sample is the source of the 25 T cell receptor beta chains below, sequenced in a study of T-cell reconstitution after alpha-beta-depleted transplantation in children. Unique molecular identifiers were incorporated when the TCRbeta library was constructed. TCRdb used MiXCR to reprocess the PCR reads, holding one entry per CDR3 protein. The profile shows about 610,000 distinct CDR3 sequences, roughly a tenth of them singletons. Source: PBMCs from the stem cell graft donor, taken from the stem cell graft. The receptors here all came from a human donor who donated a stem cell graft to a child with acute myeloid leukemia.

CDR3 loop: CAISATSGSVNEQFF. CDR3 DNA: TGTGCCATCAGCGCGACTAGCGGGAGTGTCAATGAGCAGTTCTTC. The rearrangement joins TRBV10-3 to TRBJ2-1, with TRBD2 identical over 12 bases. Trimming at V came to 6 bases and at J to 6 bases, leaving 6 bases not matched to a gene. Germline assignment: CDR1 ENHRY and CDR2 SYGVKD. The CDR3 is 15 residues long.

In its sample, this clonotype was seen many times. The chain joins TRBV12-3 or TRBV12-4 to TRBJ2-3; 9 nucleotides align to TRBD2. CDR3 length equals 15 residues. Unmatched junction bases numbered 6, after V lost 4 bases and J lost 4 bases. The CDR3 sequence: CASSWGLAGADTQYF. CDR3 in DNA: TGTGCCAGCAGTTGGGGACTAGCTGGAGCAGATACGCAGTATTTT.

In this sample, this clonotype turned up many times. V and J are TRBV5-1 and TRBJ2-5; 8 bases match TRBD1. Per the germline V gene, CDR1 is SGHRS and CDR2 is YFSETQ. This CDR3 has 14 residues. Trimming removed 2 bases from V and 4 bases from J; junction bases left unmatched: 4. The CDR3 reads CASSFTGGLETQYF. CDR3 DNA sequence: TGCGCCAGCAGCTTTACAGGGGGATTAGAGACCCAGTACTTC. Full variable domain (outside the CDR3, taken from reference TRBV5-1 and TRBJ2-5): KAGVTQTPRYLIKTRGQQVTLSCSPISGHRSVSWYQQTPGQGLQFLFEYFSETQRNKGNFPGRFSGRQFSNSRSEMNVSTLELGDSALYLCASSFTGGLETQYFGPGTRLLVL.

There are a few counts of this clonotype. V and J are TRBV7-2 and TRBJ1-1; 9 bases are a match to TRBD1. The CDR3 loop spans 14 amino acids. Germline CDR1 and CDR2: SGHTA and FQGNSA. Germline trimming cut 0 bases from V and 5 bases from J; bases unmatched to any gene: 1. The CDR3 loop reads CASSLAGQGTEAFF. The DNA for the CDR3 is TGTGCCAGCAGCTTAGCCGGACAGGGGACTGAAGCTTTCTTT.

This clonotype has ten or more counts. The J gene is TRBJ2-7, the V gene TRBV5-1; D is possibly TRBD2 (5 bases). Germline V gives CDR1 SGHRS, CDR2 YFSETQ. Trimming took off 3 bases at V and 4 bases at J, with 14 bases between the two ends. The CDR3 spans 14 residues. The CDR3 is CASSWTEGEYEQYF. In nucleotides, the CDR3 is TGCGCCAGCAGCTGGACCGAGGGAGAGTACGAGCAGTACTTC.

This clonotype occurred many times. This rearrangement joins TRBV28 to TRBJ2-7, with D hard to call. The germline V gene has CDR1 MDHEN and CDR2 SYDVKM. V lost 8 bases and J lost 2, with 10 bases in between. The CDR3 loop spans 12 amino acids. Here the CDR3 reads CASAGEPYEQYF. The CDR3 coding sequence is TGTGCCAGCGCAGGAGAACCCTACGAGCAGTACTTC.

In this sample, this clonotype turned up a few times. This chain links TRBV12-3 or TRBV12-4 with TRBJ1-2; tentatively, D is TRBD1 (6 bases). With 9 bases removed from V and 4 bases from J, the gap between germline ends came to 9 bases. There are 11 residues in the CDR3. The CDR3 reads CASTGFYGYTF. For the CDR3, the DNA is TGTGCCAGTACAGGGTTCTATGGCTACACCTTC.

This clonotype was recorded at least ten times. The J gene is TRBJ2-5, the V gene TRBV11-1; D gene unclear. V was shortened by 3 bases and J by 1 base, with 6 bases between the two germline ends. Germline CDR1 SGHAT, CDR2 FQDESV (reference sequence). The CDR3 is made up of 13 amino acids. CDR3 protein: CASSFGRQETQYF. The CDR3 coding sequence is TGTGCCAGCAGCTTCGGACGCCAAGAGACCCAGTACTTC.

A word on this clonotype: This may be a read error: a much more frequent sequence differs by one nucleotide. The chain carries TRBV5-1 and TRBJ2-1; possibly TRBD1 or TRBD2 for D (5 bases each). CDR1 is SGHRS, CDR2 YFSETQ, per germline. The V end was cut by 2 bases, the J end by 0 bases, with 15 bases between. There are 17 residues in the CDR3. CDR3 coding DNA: TGCGCCAGCAGCTTTGTCGGGACCCTCAGCTCCTACAATGAGCAGTTCTTC. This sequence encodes CASSFVGTLSSYNEQFF.

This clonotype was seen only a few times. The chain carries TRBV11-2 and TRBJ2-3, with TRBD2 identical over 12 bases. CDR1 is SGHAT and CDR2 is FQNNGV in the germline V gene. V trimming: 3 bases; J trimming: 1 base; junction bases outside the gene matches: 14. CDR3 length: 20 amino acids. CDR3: CASSLGRGVTSGRRTDTQYF. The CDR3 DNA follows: TGTGCCAGCAGCTTGGGAAGGGGGGTAACTAGCGGGAGGCGCACAGATACGCAGTATTTT.

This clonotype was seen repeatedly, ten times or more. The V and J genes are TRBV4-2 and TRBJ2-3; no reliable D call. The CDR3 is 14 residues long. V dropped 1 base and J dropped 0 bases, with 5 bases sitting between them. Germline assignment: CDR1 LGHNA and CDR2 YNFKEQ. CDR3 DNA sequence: TGTGCCAGCAGCCAAGCCGGCAGCACAGATACGCAGTATTTT. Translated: CASSQAGSTDTQYF.

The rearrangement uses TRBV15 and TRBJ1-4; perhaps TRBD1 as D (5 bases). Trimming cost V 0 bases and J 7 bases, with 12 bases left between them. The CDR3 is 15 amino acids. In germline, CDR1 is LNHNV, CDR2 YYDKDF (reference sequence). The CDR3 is CATSRDRQGSEKLFF. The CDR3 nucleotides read TGTGCCACCAGCAGAGATAGGCAGGGTAGTGAAAAACTGTTTTTT.

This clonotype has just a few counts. The CDR3 region has the DNA TGTGCCAGCAGGCCCGGGACTCATAGTGGTGAGCAGTTCTTC. It specifies CASRPGTHSGEQFF. J is TRBJ2-1 and V is TRBV7-2, with TRBD2 as a possible D gene (6 bases). CDR3 length equals 14 residues. Trimming removed 6 bases from V and 9 bases from J, with 18 bases in between. CDR1 is SGHTA, CDR2 FQGNSA, per germline. Filled out from reference TRBV7-2 and TRBJ2-1, the complete variable domain reads GAGVSQSPSNKVTEKGKDVELRCDPISGHTALYWYRQSLGQGLEFLIYFQGNSAPDKSGLPSDRFSAERTGGSVSTLTIQRTQQEDSAVYLCASRPGTHSGEQFFGPGTRLTVL.

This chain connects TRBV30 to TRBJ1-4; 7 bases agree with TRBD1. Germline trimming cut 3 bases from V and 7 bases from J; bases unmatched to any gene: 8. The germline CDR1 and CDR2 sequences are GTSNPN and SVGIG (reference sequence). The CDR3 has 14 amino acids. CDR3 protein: CAWSPRQGREKLFF. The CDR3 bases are TGTGCCTGGAGCCCTAGACAGGGTCGTGAAAAACTGTTTTTT.

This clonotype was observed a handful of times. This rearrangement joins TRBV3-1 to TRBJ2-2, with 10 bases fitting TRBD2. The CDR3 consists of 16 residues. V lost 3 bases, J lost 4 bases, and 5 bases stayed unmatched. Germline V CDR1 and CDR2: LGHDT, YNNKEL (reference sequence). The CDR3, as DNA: TGTGCCAGCAGCCAGTCTAGCGGGAGTACCACCGGGGAGCTGTTTTTT. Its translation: CASSQSSGSTTGELFF.

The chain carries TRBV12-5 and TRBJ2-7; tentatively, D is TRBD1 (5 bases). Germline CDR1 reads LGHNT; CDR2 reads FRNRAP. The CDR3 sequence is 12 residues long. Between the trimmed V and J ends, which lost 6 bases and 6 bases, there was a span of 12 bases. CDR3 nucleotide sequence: TGTGCTAGTGGACTGGGGCCGGGCGAGCAGTACTTC. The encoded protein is CASGLGPGEQYF.

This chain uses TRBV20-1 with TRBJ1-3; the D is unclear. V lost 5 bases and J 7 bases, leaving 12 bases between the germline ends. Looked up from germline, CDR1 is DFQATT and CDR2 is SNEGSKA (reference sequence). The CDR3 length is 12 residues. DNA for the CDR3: TGCAGTGCTCCTACTGCTGCGAACACCATATATTTT. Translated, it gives CSAPTAANTIYF.

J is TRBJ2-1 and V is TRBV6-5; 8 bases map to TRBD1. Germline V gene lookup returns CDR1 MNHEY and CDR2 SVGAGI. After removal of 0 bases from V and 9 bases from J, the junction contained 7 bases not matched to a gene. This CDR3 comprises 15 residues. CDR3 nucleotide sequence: TGTGCCAGCAGTTACTCCCAGGGGGCGGTCGGTGAGCAGTTCTTC. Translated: CASSYSQGAVGEQFF.

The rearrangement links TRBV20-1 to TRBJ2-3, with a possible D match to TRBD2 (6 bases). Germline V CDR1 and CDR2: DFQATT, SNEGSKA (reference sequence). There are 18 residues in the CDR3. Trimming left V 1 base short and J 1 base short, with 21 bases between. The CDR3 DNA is TGCAGTGCTAGAGGGAAGATTGAGGAGGGCCCGGGCACAGATACGCAGTATTTT. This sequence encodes CSARGKIEEGPGTDTQYF.

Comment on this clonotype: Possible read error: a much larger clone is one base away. In DNA, the CDR3 is TGCTCCAGCGTGGGACAGGGATCCTACAATGAGCAGTTCTTC. Its translation is CSSVGQGSYNEQFF. The chain links TRBV5-1 to TRBJ2-1; TRBD1 agrees at 9 bases. This CDR3 is 14 amino acids long. CDR1 and CDR2 from the germline V gene are SGHRS and YFSETQ. Variable domain in full (rest from reference TRBV5-1 and TRBJ2-1): KAGVTQTPRYLIKTRGQQVTLSCSPISGHRSVSWYQQTPGQGLQFLFEYFSETQRNKGNFPGRFSGRQFSNSRSEMNVSTLELGDSALYLCSSVGQGSYNEQFFGPGTRLTVL.

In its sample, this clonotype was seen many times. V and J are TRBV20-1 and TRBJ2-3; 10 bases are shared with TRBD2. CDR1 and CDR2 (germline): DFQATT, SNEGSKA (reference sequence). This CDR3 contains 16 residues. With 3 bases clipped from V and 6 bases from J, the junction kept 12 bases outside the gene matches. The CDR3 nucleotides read TGCAGTGCTAGCGGGGGACTAGCGCGCCCGCGGGATACGCAGTATTTT. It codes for CSASGGLARPRDTQYF.

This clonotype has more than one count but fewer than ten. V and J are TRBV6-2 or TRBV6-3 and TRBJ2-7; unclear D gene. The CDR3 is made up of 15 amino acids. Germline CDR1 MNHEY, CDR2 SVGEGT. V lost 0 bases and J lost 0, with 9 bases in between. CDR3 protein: CASSYSSQFSYEQYF. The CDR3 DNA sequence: TGTGCCAGCAGTTACTCGAGTCAGTTCTCCTACGAGCAGTACTTC.

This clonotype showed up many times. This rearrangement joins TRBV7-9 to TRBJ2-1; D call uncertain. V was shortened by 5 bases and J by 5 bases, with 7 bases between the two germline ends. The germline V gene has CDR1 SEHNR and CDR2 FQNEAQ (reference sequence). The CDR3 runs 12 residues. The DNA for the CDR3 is TGTGCCAGCAGCAACCAGAACAATGAGCAGTTCTTC. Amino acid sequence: CASSNQNNEQFF.

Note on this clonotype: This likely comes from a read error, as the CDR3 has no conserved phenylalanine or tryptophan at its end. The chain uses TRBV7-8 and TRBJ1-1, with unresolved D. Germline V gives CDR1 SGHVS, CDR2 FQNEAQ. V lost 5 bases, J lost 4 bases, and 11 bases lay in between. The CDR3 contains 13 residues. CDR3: CASSLTSSTEAFS. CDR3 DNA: TGTGCCAGCAGCCTTACTTCATCCACTGAAGCTTTCTCT.

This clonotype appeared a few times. The CDR3 is CASSRELAGVNEQFF. The CDR3 DNA follows: TGTGCCAGCAGCCGTGAACTAGCGGGAGTAAATGAGCAGTTCTTC. The J gene is TRBJ2-1, the V gene TRBV11-2, with 11 bases aligning to TRBD2. Per germline, CDR1 SGHAT and CDR2 FQNNGV. V gave up 5 bases and J gave up 7 bases; unmatched junction bases: 7. This CDR3 region has 15 residues.